This TCR beta chain derives from a study of Ad26.COV2.S vaccination and SARS-CoV-2 variants. Germline V CDR1 and CDR2: SGHTA, FQGNSA. Trimming stripped 4 bases from V and 3 bases from J, with 7 bases between. The CDR3 has 13 residues. The treatment was: roughly 19 received Ad26.COV2.S at low or high dose, single or two shots; 5 received placebo; per-sample allocation not given. Collection of the samples took place on day 63 after the first injection of vaccine or placebo. The method was immunoSEQ multiplex PCR; TCRdb's version includes in-frame clones alone and lacks a portion of them. The sample includes approximately 400,000 clones, 80% to 90% seen only once; the top ten take approximately 7%.

The chain uses TRBV7-2 and TRBJ1-3; D is unclear. The sequence derives from a person aged 18 to 65 who received the Ad26.COV2.S COVID-19 vaccine or a placebo. Material: peripheral blood, obtained in a trial of Ad26.COV2.S vaccine versus placebo. In DNA form, the CDR3 reads TGTGCCAGCAGCTCAGAGCATGGAAACACCATATATTTT. It encodes CASSSEHGNTIYF.